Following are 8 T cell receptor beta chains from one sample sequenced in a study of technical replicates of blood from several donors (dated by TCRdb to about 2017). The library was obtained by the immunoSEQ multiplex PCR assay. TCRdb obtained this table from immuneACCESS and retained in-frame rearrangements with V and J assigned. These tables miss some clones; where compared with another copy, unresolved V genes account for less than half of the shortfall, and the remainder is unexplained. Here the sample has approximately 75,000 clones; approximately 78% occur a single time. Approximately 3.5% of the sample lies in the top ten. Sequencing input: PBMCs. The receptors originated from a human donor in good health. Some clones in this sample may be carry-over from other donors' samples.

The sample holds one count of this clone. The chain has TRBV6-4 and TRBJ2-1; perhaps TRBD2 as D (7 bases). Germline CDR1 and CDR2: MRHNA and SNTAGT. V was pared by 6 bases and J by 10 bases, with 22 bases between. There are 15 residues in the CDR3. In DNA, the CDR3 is TGTGCCAGCAGCCAGGTGACGGGGGGCCTCGGAGAGCAGTTCTTC. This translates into CASSQVTGGLGEQFF.

CDR3 loop: CSVETSGTFGGELFF. DNA for the CDR3: TGCAGCGTTGAGACTAGCGGGACTTTTGGCGGGGAGCTGTTTTTT. The chain joins TRBV29-1 to TRBJ2-2, with TRBD2 matching 11 bases. V was clipped by 3 bases and J by 7 bases; unmatched bases: 7. Germline loops: CDR1 SQVTM, CDR2 ANQGSEA. The CDR3 totals 15 residues.

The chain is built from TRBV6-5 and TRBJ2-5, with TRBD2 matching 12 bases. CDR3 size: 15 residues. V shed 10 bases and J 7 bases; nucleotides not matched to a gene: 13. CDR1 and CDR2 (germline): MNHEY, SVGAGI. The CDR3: CATRLAGDPKGTQYF. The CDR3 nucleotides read TGTGCCACCCGACTAGCGGGGGATCCAAAAGGGACCCAGTACTTC.

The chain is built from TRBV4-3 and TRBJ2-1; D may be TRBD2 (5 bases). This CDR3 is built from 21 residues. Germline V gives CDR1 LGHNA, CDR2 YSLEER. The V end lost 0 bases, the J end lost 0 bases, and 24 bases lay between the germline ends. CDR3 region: CASSQDHGEFFRGSSYNEQFF. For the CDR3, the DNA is TGCGCCAGCAGCCAAGATCACGGGGAATTTTTTAGAGGGAGCTCCTACAATGAGCAGTTCTTC.

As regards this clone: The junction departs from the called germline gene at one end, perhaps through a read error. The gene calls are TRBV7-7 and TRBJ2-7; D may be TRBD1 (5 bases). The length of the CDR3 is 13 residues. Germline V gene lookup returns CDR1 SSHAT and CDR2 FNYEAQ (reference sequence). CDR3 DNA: TGTGCTAGCAGCTTAGTTATAGGGGTCGAGCAGTACTTC. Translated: CASSLVIGVEQYF. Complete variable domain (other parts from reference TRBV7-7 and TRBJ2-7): GAGVSQSPRYKVTKRGQDVTLRCDPISSHATLYWYQQALGQGPEFLTYFNYEAQPDKSGLPSDRFSAERPEGSISTLTIQRTEQRDSAMYRCASSLVIGVEQYFGPGTRLTVT.

The CDR3 here is CTSSQDRDYEQYF. As DNA, the CDR3 is TGCACCAGCAGCCAAGATCGGGATTACGAGCAGTACTTC. The chain uses TRBV1 and TRBJ2-7; the table's D gene call, TRBD2, was not cross checked with the DNA. TRBV1 constitutes a pseudogene. This CDR3 is built from 13 residues.

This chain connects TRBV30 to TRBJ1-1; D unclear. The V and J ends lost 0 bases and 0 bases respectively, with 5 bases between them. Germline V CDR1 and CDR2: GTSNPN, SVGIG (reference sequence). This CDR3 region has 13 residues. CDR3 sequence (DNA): TGTGCCTGGAGTGTGGTAGTGAACACTGAAGCTTTCTTT. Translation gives CAWSVVVNTEAFF.

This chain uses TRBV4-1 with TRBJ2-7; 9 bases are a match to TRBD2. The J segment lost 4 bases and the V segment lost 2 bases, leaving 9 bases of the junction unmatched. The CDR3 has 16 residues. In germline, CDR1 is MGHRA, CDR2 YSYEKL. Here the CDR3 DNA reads TGCGCCAGCAGCCAACCCCGGGGACTAGCTACTTACGAGCAGTACTTC. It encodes CASSQPRGLATYEQYF.